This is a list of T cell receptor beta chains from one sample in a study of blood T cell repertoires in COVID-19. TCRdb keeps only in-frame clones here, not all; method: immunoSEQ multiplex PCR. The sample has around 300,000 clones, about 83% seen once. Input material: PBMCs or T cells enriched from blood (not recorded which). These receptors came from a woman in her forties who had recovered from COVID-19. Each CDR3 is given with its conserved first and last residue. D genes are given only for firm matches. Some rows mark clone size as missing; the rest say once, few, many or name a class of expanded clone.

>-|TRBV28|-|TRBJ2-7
CASSSPSDEQYF
TGTGCCAGCAGTTCCCCTTCGGACGAGCAGTACTTC
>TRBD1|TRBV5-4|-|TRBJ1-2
CASSAGALTGGWAYGYTF
TGTGCCAGCAGCGCCGGGGCTTTGACAGGGGGCTGGGCGTATGGCTACACCTTC
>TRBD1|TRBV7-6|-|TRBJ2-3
CASSLEGTGGTDTQYF
TGTGCCAGCAGCTTAGAAGGGACAGGTGGCACAGATACGCAGTATTTT
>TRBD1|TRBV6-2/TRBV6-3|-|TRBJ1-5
CASSQGDREAVGNQPQHF
TGTGCCAGCAGTCAAGGGGACAGGGAGGCCGTGGGCAATCAGCCCCAGCATTTT
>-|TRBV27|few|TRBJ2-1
CASSWGPTRGSSYNEQFF
TGTGCCAGCAGTTGGGGGCCGACCAGGGGAAGTTCCTACAATGAGCAGTTCTTC
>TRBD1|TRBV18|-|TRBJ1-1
CASSRDRGTEAFF
TGTGCCAGCTCACGGGACAGGGGCACTGAAGCTTTCTTT
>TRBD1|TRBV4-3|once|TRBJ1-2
CASSQVGGQGVFGGYTF
TGCGCCAGCAGCCAAGTCGGGGGACAGGGGGTTTTCGGAGGCTACACCTTC
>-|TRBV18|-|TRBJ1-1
CASSPGTAAEAFF
TGTGCCAGCTCACCAGGTACAGCCGCTGAAGCTTTCTTT
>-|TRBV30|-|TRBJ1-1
CACTRGNTEAFF
TGTGCCTGTACACGGGGGAACACTGAAGCTTTCTTT
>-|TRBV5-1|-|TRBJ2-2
CASSLITGWTGELFF
TGCGCCAGCAGCTTAATAACAGGGTGGACCGGGGAGCTGTTTTTT
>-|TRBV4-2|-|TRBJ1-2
CASSQDKRQGGGYTF
TGTGCCAGCAGCCAAGATAAGAGGCAGGGTGGTGGCTACACCTTC
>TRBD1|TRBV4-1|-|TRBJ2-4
CASSQEGLGQGTNIQYF
TGCGCCAGCAGCCAAGAGGGCCTGGGACAGGGGACAAACATTCAGTACTTC
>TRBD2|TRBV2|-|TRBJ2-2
CASRASGGGGELFF
TGTGCCAGCAGAGCTAGCGGGGGGGGCGGGGAGCTGTTTTTT
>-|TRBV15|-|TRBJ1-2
CATSRDRQAQRNGYTF
TGTGCCACCAGCAGAGATCGGCAGGCCCAAAGGAATGGCTACACCTTC
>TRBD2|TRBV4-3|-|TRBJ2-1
CASSQDKGLAANEQFF
TGCGCCAGCAGCCAAGATAAGGGACTAGCAGCGAATGAGCAGTTCTTC
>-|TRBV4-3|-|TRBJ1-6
CASSNEGVGSPLHF
TGCGCCAGCAGCAACGAGGGGGTTGGTTCACCCCTCCACTTT
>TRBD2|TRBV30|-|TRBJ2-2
CAWSVLAGKTGELFF
TGTGCCTGGAGTGTACTAGCGGGAAAAACCGGGGAGCTGTTTTTT
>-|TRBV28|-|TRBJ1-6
CASSLFSGVDNSPLHF
TGTGCCAGCAGTTTATTTTCGGGGGTGGATAATTCACCCCTCCACTTT
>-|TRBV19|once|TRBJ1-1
CASSAGQFNTEAFF
TGTGCCAGTAGTGCAGGACAGTTTAACACTGAAGCTTTCTTT
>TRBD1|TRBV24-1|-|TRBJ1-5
CATSALTGSDQPQHF
TGTGCCACCAGTGCCTTGACAGGGAGCGATCAGCCCCAGCATTTT
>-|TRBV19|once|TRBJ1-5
CASSTRRNQPQHF
TGTGCCAGTAGTACACGGAGAAATCAGCCCCAGCATTTT
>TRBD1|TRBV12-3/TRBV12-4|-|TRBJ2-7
CASRSTGDEQYF
TGTGCCAGCAGATCCACAGGGGACGAGCAGTACTTC
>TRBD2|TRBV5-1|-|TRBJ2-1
CASSPGLAGSYEQFF
TGCGCCAGCAGCCCGGGACTAGCGGGATCCTATGAGCAGTTCTTC
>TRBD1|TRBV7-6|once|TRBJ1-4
CASSTGTGVWGEKLFF
TGTGCCAGCAGCACCGGGACAGGGGTCTGGGGTGAAAAACTGTTTTTT
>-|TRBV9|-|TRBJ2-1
CASSVVASSYEQFF
TGTGCCAGCAGCGTAGTAGCTAGTAGCTATGAGCAGTTCTTC
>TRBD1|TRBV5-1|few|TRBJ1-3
CASRRGQGTGNTIYF
TGCGCCAGCAGAAGGGGGCAGGGGACTGGAAACACCATATATTTT
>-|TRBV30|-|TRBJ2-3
CAWSVLRTDTQYF
TGTGCCTGGAGTGTACTAAGAACAGATACGCAGTATTTT
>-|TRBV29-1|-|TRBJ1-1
CSVETGSHTEAFF
TGCAGCGTTGAAACAGGGTCGCACACTGAAGCTTTCTTT
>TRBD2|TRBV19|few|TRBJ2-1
CASRPGLASSEQFF
TGTGCCAGTAGGCCGGGACTAGCTTCGAGTGAGCAGTTCTTC